This T cell receptor beta chain is from a study of tumor-infiltrating lymphocytes in primary liver carcinoma. From roughly 20-30 mg of unsorted bulk tissue, DNA and RNA were co-extracted together. Notes on this clonotype: What it recognizes is unknown. A read error may account for a junction end that differs from germline.

TCR beta cDNA came from roughly 0.45 ug total RNA, primed with a constant-region primer. Libraries of TCR beta came from three nested multiplex PCR rounds with slightly modified ARM-PCR. TRBV1-TRBV30 forward primers and a C-beta reverse primer were used in the first two PCR rounds, which each ran for nine to ten cycles. From the multiplex PCR reads, TCRdb called clonotypes with MiXCR, one entry per CDR3 protein. The sample holds 20,000 to 25,000 distinct CDR3 sequences, over 75% seen once. The CDR3 is made up of 16 amino acids. CDR1 and CDR2 (germline): PRHDT, FYEKMQ (reference sequence). Study findings and constraints: Relative to tumor region pairs, the tumor-adjacent and tumor-blood pairs showed overlap that was lower. Only about 7.5-25% of top clones spanned all five tumor regions. Tumors had a significantly higher top-250-clone fraction than blood (p = 0.039).

The sample taken for sequencing was liver tumor tissue from sampling region 1. Subset noted: tumor region T1, superior pole. The sequence was obtained from a woman aged 30 to 39 with primary liver carcinoma and hepatitis B virus infection. The V and J genes are TRBV13 and TRBJ2-1, with 13 bases aligning to TRBD2. The CDR3 reads CPSSLGTSGAYNEQFF. The CDR3 region has the DNA TGTCCCAGCAGCCTCGGGACTAGCGGGGCATACAACGAGCAGTTCTTC.